This T cell receptor (beta chain) was captured by sequencing in a study of blood T cell repertoires in COVID-19. The overall study: Sample material is recorded as cDNA or gDNA derived from T cells, B-cell-depleted T cells, or PBMCs.

The germline V gene has CDR1 LNHDA and CDR2 SQIVND (reference sequence). The CDR3 is 16 amino acids. V lost 2 bases and J lost 7, with 18 bases in between. Using immunoSEQ multiplex PCR, the repertoire was profiled, and TCRdb retains in-frame clones only, with some absent. This sample has 150,000 or so clones, with 80% to 85% found just once. The TCR sequence derives from an older woman with acute or convalescent COVID-19. This chain uses TRBV19 with TRBJ2-1, with a tentative D call TRBD2 (5 bases). Sequenced material: peripheral blood. The CDR3 is CASSIRSRPGRNEQFF. The CDR3 DNA reads as TGTGCCAGTAGTATAAGGTCCCGGCCGGGAAGGAATGAGCAGTTCTTC.